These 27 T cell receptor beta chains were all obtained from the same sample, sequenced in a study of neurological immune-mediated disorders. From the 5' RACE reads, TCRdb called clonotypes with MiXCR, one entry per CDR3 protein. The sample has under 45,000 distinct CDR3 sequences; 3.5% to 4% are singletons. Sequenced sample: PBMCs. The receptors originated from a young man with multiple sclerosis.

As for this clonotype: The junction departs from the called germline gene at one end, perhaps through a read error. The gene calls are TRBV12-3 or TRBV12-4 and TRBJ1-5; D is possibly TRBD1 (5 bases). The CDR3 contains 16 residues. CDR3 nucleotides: TGTGCCAGCAGTTTAGTTCGTCCAGGGACGAATCAGCCCCAGAATTTT. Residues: CASSLVRPGTNQPQNF.

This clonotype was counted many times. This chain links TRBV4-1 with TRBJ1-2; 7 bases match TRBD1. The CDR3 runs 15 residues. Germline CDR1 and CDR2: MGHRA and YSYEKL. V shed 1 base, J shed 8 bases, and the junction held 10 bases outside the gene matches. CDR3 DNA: TGCGCCAGCAGCCAAGTGGGACGACAGGGTGGAGGCTACACCTTC. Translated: CASSQVGRQGGGYTF.

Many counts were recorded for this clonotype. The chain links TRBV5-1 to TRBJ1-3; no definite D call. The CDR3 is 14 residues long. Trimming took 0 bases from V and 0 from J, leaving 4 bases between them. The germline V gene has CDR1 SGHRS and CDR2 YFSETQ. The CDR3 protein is CASSLDLSGNTIYF. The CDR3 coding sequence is TGCGCCAGCAGCTTGGATCTCTCTGGAAACACCATATATTTT.

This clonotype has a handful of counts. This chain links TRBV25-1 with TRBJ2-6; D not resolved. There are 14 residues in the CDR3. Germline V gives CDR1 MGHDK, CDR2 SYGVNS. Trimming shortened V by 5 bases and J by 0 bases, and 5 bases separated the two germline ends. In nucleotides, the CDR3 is TGTGCCAGCAGTCCCCCCTCTGGGGCCAACGTCCTGACTTTC. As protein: CASSPPSGANVLTF.

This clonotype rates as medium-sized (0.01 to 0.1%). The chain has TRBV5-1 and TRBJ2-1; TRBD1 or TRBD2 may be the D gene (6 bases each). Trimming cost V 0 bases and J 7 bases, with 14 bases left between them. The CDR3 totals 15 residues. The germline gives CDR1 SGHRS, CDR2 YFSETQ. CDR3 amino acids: CASSLAPGAKNEQFF. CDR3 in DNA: TGCGCCAGCAGCTTGGCTCCGGGGGCCAAGAATGAGCAGTTCTTC.

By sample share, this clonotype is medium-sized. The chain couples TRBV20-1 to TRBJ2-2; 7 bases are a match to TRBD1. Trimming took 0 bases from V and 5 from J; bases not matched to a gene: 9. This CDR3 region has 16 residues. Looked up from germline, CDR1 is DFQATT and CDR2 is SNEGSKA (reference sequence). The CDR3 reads CSARDNNRGETGELFF. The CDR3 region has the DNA TGCAGTGCTAGAGATAATAACAGGGGCGAGACCGGGGAGCTGTTTTTT.

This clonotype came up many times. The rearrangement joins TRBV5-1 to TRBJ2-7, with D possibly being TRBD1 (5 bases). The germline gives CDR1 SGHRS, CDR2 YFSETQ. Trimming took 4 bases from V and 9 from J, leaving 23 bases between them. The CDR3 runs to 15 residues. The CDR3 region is CASSPDTGPRSVQYF. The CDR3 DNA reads TGCGCCAGCAGCCCGGACACCGGGCCCCGGTCGGTGCAGTACTTC.

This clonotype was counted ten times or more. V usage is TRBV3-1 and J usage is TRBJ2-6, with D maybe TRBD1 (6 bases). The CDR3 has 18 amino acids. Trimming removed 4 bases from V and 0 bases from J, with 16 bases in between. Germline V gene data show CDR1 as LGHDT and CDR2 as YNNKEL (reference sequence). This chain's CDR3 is CASSPLLLQGSGANVLTF. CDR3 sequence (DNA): TGTGCCAGCAGCCCTTTATTACTACAGGGCTCTGGGGCCAACGTCCTGACTTTC.

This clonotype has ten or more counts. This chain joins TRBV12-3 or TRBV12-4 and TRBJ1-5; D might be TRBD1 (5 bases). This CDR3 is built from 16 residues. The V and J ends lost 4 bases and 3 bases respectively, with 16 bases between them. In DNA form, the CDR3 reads TGTGCCAGCAGTTCCCCAAAGGCAGGGTCCAATCAGCCCCAGCATTTT. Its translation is CASSSPKAGSNQPQHF.

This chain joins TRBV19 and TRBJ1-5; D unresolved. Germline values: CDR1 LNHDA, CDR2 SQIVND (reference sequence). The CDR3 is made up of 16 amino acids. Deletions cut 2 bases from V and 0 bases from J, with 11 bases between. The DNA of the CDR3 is TGTGCCAGTAGTATACCCCAAGGTTATAGCAATCAGCCCCAGCATTTT. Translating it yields CASSIPQGYSNQPQHF.

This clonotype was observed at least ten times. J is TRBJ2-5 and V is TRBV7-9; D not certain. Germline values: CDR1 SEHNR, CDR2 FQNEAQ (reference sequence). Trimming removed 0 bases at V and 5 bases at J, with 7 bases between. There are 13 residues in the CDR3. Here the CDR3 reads CASSLAIGETQYF. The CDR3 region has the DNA TGTGCCAGCAGCTTAGCGATTGGTGAGACCCAGTACTTC.

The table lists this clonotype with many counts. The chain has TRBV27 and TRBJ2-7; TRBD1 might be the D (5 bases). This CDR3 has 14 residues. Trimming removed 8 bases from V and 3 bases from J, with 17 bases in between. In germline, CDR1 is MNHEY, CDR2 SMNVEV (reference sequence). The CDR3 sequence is CASAGAGFGYEQYF. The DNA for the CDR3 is TGTGCCAGCGCTGGGGCAGGGTTTGGCTACGAGCAGTACTTC.

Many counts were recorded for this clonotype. The CDR3 is CASSSRDSYNEQFF. DNA for the CDR3: TGTGCCAGCAGCAGTCGGGACTCCTACAATGAGCAGTTCTTC. J is TRBJ2-1 and V is TRBV7-2; possible D gene TRBD2, 5 bases. The CDR3 is 14 amino acids. CDR1 is SGHTA and CDR2 is FQGNSA in the germline V gene. V was clipped by 5 bases and J by 0 bases, with 8 bases between them.

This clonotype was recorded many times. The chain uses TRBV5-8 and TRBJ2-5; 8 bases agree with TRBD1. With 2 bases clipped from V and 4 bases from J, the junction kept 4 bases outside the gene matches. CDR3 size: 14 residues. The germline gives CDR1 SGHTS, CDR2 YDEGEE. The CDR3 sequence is CASSLGQGSETQYF. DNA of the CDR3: TGTGCCAGCAGCTTAGGACAGGGTTCAGAGACCCAGTACTTC.

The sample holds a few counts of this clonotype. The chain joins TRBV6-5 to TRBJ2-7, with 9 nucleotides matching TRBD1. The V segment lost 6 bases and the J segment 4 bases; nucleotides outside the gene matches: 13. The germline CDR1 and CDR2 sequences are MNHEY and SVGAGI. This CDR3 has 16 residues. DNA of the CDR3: TGTGCCAGCAGCCACGGGGGACAGGGAAGAGGGTACGAGCAGTACTTC. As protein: CASSHGGQGRGYEQYF.

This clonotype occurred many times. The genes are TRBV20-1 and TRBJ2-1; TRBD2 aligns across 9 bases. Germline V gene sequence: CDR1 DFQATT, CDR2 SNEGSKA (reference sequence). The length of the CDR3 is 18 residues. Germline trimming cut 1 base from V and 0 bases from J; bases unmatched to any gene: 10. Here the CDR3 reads CSARGTSGGPSSYNEQFF. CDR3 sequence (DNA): TGCAGTGCTAGAGGCACCAGCGGGGGGCCAAGCTCCTACAATGAGCAGTTCTTC.

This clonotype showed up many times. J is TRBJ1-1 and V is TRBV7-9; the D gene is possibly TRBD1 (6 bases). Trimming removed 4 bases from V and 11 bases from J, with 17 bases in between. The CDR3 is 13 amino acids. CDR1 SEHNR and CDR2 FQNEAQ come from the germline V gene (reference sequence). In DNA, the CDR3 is TGTGCCAGCAGCTCGCGGGCCGGACAGTGGGCTTTCTTT. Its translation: CASSSRAGQWAFF.

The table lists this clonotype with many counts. The CDR3 spells CASSQWDSNEKLFF. The CDR3 DNA is TGTGCCAGCAGCCAATGGGACAGTAATGAAAAACTGTTTTTT. J is TRBJ1-4 and V is TRBV4-2; TRBD1 matches 7 bases. V lost 2 bases to trimming and J lost 4 bases; unmatched junction nucleotides: 1. This CDR3 is built from 14 residues. Looked up from germline, CDR1 is LGHNA and CDR2 is YNFKEQ.

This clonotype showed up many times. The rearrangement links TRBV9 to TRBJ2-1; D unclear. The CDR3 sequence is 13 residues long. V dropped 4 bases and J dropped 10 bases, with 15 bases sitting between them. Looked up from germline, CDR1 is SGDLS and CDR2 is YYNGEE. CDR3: CASSQSPAGEQFF. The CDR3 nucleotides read TGTGCCAGCAGCCAGTCACCGGCTGGGGAGCAGTTCTTC.

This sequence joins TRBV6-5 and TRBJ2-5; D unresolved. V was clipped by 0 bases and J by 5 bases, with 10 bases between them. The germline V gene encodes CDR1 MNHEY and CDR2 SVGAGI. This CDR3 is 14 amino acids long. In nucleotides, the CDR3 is TGTGCCAGCAGTTACTCCCCGGGTATGGAGACCCAGTACTTC. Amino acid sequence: CASSYSPGMETQYF.

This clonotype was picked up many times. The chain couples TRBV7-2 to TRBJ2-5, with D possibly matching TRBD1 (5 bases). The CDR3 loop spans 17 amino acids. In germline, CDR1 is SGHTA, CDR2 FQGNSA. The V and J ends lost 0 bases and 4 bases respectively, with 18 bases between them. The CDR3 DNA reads TGTGCCAGCAGCTTAGCGACCCGGCAGGGTAAAGGAGAGACCCAGTACTTC. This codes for CASSLATRQGKGETQYF.

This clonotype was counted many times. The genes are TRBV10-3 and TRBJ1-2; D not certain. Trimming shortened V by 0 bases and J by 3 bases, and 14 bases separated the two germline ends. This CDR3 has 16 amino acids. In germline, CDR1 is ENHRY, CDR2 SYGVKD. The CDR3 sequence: CAISESPLIADYGYTF. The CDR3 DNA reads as TGTGCCATCAGTGAGTCGCCTCTAATCGCTGACTATGGCTACACCTTC.

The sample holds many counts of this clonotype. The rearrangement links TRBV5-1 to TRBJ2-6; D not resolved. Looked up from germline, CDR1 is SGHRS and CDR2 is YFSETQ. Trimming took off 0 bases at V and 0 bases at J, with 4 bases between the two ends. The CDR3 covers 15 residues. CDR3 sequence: CASSLGYSGANVLTF. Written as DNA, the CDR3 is TGCGCCAGCAGCTTGGGTTACTCTGGGGCCAACGTCCTGACTTTC. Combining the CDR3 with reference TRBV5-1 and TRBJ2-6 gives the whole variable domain KAGVTQTPRYLIKTRGQQVTLSCSPISGHRSVSWYQQTPGQGLQFLFEYFSETQRNKGNFPGRFSGRQFSNSRSEMNVSTLELGDSALYLCASSLGYSGANVLTFGAGSRLTVL.

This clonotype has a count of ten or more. As DNA, the CDR3 is TGCAGTGCTAGTCAGCGGGGGGTCTTCTCTTCTAGCACAGATACGCAGTATTTT. Protein product: CSASQRGVFSSSTDTQYF. The rearrangement links TRBV20-1 to TRBJ2-3; 9 bases agree with TRBD2. This CDR3 is 18 amino acids long. Per the germline V gene, CDR1 is DFQATT and CDR2 is SNEGSKA (reference sequence). The J segment lost 0 bases and the V segment lost 3 bases, leaving 13 bases of the junction unmatched.

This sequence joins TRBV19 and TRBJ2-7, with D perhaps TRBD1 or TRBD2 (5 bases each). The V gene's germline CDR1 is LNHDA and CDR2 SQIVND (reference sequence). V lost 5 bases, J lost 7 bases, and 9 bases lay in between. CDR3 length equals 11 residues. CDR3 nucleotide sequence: TGTGCCAGTAGTGAGGGGTTTGAGCAGTACTTC. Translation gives CASSEGFEQYF.

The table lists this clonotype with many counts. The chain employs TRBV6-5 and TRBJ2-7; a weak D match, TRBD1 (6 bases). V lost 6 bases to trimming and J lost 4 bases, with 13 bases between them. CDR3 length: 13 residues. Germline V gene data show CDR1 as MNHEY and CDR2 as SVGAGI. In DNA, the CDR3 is TGTGCCAGCAGGAAGTTACAGGGTTACGAGCAGTACTTC. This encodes CASRKLQGYEQYF.

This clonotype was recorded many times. Written as DNA, the CDR3 is TGCGCCAGCACCCCCCGGGGGGATACGCAGTATTTT. Translating it yields CASTPRGDTQYF. V gene TRBV4-3 combines with J gene TRBJ2-3; the D gene is possibly TRBD2 (6 bases). V dropped 7 bases and J dropped 6 bases, with 11 bases sitting between them. Germline V gene sequence: CDR1 LGHNA, CDR2 YSLEER. The CDR3 extends over 12 amino acids.